This is a list of T cell receptor beta chains from one sample in a study of T cell repertoires in cytomegalovirus infection. In TCRdb, the reads were re-called with MiXCR into one record per CDR3 protein. The repertoire consists of approximately 700,000 distinct CDR3 sequences, with less than 40% occurring once and the leading ten covering 2.8%. Sequencing used PBMCs. The receptors shown here come from a human donor in good health (CMV status not recorded). Some clones in this sample may be carry-over from other donors' samples. The CDR3 runs from the conserved cysteine through the conserved F or W. The D gene is left open where the match is weak. Rows may omit the clone size; those that give it use once, few, many or a size class.

cdr3_nt cdr3_aa d_call v_call clone_size j_call
TGTGCCAGCTCCCAGGGGGGGTTCGGAAACACCATATATTTT CASSQGGFGNTIYF TRBD1 TRBV12-3/TRBV12-4 few TRBJ1-3
TGTGCCAGCAACGGAGGGCCCGGGACCGGCCGAACACCCCTCCACTTT CASNGGPGTGRTPLHF - TRBV6-2/TRBV6-3 - TRBJ1-6
TGTGCCAGTAGCCCCAGCTGGGGTGAAGCTTTCTTT CASSPSWGEAFF - TRBV19 few TRBJ1-1
TGTGCCAGCAGCTTAACGGGACGGACGAACACCGGGGAGCTGTTTTTT CASSLTGRTNTGELFF - TRBV7-3 - TRBJ2-2
TGTGCCAGCAGCCCGCTCTCAGCGGGAGGCCTGGGTGAGCAGTTCTTC CASSPLSAGGLGEQFF TRBD2 TRBV13 once TRBJ2-1
TGTGACAGCAGCTTAGGCCCCCTCCGGATGAATGAGCAGTTCTTC CDSSLGPLRMNEQFF - TRBV7-2 - TRBJ2-1
TGTGCCAGCAGTTTACGGCCGGGGGCGAACACTGAAGCTTTCTTT CASSLRPGANTEAFF - TRBV28 - TRBJ1-1
TGTGCCAGCAGCCTGACAGGGGGTGGCTACACCTTC CASSLTGGGYTF TRBD1 TRBV9 - TRBJ1-2
TGTGCCAGCAGTTTAAGGGTTAAATACTTGAACACTGAAGCTTTCTTT CASSLRVKYLNTEAFF - TRBV28 few TRBJ1-1
TGCAGTGCTAGAGCCCGAGGAGCAGTGCAGTACTTC CSARARGAVQYF - TRBV20-1 - TRBJ2-7
TGTGCCAGCAGTTTACGAGGGACCAAAAACATTCAGTACTTC CASSLRGTKNIQYF - TRBV28 few TRBJ2-4
TGTGCCAGCAGTCCCCCAGGGGGCCTTAGTGAAAAACTGTTTTTT CASSPPGGLSEKLFF TRBD1 TRBV12-3/TRBV12-4 few TRBJ1-4
TGTGCCAGCAGTTTAAGCTGGGGGAATAACGGGGAGCTGTTTTTT CASSLSWGNNGELFF - TRBV28 few TRBJ2-2
TGTGCCACCTCGGGGGGTCGCACAGATACGCAGTATTTT CATSGGRTDTQYF TRBD2 TRBV5-6 - TRBJ2-3
TGTGCCAGCAGGGGCCGGGACAGGGAGTTTGGCGAGCAGTACTTC CASRGRDREFGEQYF TRBD1 TRBV6-1 - TRBJ2-7
TGTGCCAGCACTTCCTCGGGGGCCTACGAGCAGTACTTC CASTSSGAYEQYF - TRBV28 - TRBJ2-7
TGTGCCAGCAGCTCCCCCCAGTACACTGAAGCTTTCTTT CASSSPQYTEAFF - TRBV7-2 few TRBJ1-1
TGTGCCAGCAGCTCGTGGACAGCCTCTGGGGCCAACGTCCTGACTTTC CASSSWTASGANVLTF - TRBV11-2 few TRBJ2-6
TGTGCCAGCAGCCCGTACAGCGATACGAACACCGGGGAGCTGTTTTTT CASSPYSDTNTGELFF - TRBV11-3 - TRBJ2-2
TGTGCCAGCAGCTTAGCCCCCGGACAGCAAGAGACCCAGTACTTC CASSLAPGQQETQYF - TRBV7-2 few TRBJ2-5
TGTGCCTGGAGACTCGCGGGGCCGGAAGGCTACACCTTC CAWRLAGPEGYTF - TRBV30 - TRBJ1-2
TGTGCCAGCAGTTGGCTCTCGATGGGACAGGGGGGTCGGACCGGGGAGCTGTTTTTT CASSWLSMGQGGRTGELFF TRBD1 TRBV28 few TRBJ2-2
TGTGCCAGCTGCTCCGGACCATCCTACGAGCAGTACTTC CASCSGPSYEQYF - TRBV7-9 few TRBJ2-7
TGTGCCAGGGTGGGGAAGACTAGCGGGGGCTCCTACGAGCAGTACTTC CARVGKTSGGSYEQYF TRBD2 TRBV2 - TRBJ2-7
TGTGCCAGCAGGGCGGGACAGGGGGTGAAGAATCAGCCCCAGCATTTT CASRAGQGVKNQPQHF TRBD1 TRBV7-2 medium-sized TRBJ1-5
TGCAGTGCGGACTCGGGACTCGACACAGATACGCAGTATTTT CSADSGLDTDTQYF - TRBV20-1 - TRBJ2-3
TGTGCCAGCAGCCCGTGGGGGGGGAGCAATCAGCCCCAGCATTTT CASSPWGGSNQPQHF - TRBV7-2 many TRBJ1-5
TGTGCCAGCAGTCCCCGGGACAGGCCTCGGGGGCCCCAGCATTTT CASSPRDRPRGPQHF TRBD1 TRBV28 few TRBJ1-5
TGTGCCAGCAGTGTCAGCGGGGGGCTTCCCTACAATGAGCAGTTCTTC CASSVSGGLPYNEQFF TRBD2 TRBV6-4 - TRBJ2-1
TGTGCCAGCAGCCAGAACTCTGGAAACACCATATATTTT CASSQNSGNTIYF - TRBV6-5 few TRBJ1-3
TGTGCCAGCAGTTTTCCCCAGACGGTGAGCACAGATACGCAGTATTTT CASSFPQTVSTDTQYF - TRBV12-3/TRBV12-4 - TRBJ2-3
TGTGCCAGCAGTTTATTATCGGGGAACCAGAACACTGAAGCTTTCTTT CASSLLSGNQNTEAFF - TRBV28 - TRBJ1-1
TGTGCCACCCGGACGCCGAGCTCCTATAATTCACCCCTCCACTTT CATRTPSSYNSPLHF - TRBV28 - TRBJ1-6
TGTGCCAGCACTGCGGGTGTATATTCACCCCTCCACTTT CASTAGVYSPLHF - TRBV25-1 many TRBJ1-6
TGTGCCTGGAGCAACGGGGCTAGTTCAGATACGCAGTATTTT CAWSNGASSDTQYF - TRBV30 - TRBJ2-3
TGTGCCAGCAGCCCGCGAGGGGGCACTACGCAGTATTTT CASSPRGGTTQYF TRBD1 TRBV7-8 few TRBJ2-3
TGCAGCGTTGACAGGTCTAGCGGCTACACCTTC CSVDRSSGYTF - TRBV29-1 - TRBJ1-2
TGTGCCAGCAGTTCCATCACAGGGGACGGGAACACTGAAGCTTTCTTT CASSSITGDGNTEAFF TRBD1 TRBV11-2 - TRBJ1-1
TGTGCCAGCAGTTTACAAGGGATGGTGTCCGTGGGCGCAACTAATGAAAAACTGTTTTTT CASSLQGMVSVGATNEKLFF - TRBV27 - TRBJ1-4
TGTGCCAGCAGCGCCCAGACAACGACCCAGTACTTC CASSAQTTTQYF - TRBV7-6 many TRBJ2-5
TGTGCCAGCAGTAGAGGGCTCCCGGGGGGCAATGAGCAGTTCTTC CASSRGLPGGNEQFF TRBD2 TRBV6-1 few TRBJ2-1
TGTGCCAGCAGCTTTGCGGGGCACCAAGAGACCCAGTACTTC CASSFAGHQETQYF - TRBV5-4 - TRBJ2-5
TGTGCCAGCAGTTTGGGACTAGCGGGGGATCTCGAGCAGTACTTC CASSLGLAGDLEQYF TRBD2 TRBV28 - TRBJ2-7